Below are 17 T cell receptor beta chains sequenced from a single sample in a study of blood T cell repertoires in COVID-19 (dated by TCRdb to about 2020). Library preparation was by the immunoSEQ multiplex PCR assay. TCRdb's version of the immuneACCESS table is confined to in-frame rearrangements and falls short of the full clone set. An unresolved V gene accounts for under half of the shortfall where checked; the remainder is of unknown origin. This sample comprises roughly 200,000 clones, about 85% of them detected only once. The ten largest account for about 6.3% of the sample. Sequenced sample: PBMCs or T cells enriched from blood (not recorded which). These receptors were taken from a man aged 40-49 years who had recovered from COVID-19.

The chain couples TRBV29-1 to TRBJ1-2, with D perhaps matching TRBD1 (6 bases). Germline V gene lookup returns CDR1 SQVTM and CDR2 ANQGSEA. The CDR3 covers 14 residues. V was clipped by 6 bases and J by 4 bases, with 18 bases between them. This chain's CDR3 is CSVQGGGAGYGYTF. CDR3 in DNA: TGCAGCGTCCAAGGGGGGGGCGCAGGCTATGGCTACACCTTC.

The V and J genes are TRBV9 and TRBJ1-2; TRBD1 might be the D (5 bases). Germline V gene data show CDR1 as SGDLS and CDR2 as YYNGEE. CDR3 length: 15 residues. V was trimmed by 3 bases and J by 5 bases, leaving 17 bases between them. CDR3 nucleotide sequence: TGTGCCAGCAGCGGAATCAGGGAAGCCCTATATGGCTACACCTTC. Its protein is CASSGIREALYGYTF.

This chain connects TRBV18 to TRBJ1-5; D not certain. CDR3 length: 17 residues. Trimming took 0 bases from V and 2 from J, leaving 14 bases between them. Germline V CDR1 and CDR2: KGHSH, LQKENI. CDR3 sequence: CASSPPIASGGNQPQHF. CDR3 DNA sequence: TGTGCCAGCTCACCACCGATCGCGTCGGGAGGCAATCAGCCCCAGCATTTT.

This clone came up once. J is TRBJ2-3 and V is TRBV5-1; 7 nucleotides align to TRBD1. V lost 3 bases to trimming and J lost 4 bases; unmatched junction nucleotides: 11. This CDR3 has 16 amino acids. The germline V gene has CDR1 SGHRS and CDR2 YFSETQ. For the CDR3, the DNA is TGCGCCAGCAGCTGGGGAGAGGGGGCGCGAGCAGATACGCAGTATTTT. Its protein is CASSWGEGARADTQYF.

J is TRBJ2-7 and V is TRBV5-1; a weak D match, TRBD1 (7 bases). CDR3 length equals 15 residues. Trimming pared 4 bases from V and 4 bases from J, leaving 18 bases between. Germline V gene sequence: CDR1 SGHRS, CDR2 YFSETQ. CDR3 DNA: TGCGCCAGCAGCGCGGAGGGACAGAGACTGTACGAGCAGTACTTC. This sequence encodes CASSAEGQRLYEQYF.

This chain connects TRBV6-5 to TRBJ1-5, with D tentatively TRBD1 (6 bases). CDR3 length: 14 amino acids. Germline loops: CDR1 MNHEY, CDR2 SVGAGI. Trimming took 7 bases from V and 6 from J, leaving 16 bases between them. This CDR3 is CASIFQGKAQPQHF. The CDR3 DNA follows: TGTGCCAGCATTTTTCAGGGGAAGGCTCAGCCCCAGCATTTT.

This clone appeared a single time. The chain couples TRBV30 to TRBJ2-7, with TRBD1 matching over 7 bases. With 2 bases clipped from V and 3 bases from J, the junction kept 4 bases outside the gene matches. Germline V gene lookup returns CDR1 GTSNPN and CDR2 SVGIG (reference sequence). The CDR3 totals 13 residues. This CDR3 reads CAWSRTGRYEQYF. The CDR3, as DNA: TGTGCCTGGAGTCGGACAGGCCGCTACGAGCAGTACTTC. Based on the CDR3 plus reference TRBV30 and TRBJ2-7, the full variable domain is SQTIHQWPATLVQPVGSPLSLECTVEGTSNPNLYWYRQAAGRGLQLLFYSVGIGQISSEVPQNLSASRPQDRQFILSSKKLLLSDSGFYLCAWSRTGRYEQYFGPGTRLTVT.

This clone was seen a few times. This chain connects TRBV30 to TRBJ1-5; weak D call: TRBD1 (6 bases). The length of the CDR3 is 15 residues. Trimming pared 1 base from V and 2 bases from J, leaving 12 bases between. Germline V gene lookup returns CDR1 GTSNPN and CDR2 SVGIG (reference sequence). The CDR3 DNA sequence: TGTGCCTGGAGTGCAGAGGGGGTCGGCAATCAGCCCCAGCATTTT. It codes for CAWSAEGVGNQPQHF.

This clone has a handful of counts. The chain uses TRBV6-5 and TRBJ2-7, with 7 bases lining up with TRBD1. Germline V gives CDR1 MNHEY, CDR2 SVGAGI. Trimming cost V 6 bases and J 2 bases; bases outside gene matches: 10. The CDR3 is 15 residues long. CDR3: CASSRGQQNTYEQYF. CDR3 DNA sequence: TGTGCCAGCAGCCGGGGACAGCAAAATACCTACGAGCAGTACTTC.

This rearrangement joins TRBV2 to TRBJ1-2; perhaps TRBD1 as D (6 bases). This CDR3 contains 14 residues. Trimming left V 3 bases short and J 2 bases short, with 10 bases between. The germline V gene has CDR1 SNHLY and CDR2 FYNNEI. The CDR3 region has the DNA TGTGCCAGCAGTGACAGGGGCGGAAACTATGGCTACACCTTC. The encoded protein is CASSDRGGNYGYTF. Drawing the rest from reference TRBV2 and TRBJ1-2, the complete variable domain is EPEVTQTPSHQVTQMGQEVILRCVPISNHLYFYWYRQILGQKVEFLVSFYNNEISEKSEIFDDQFSVERPDGSNFTLKIRSTKLEDSAMYFCASSDRGGNYGYTFGSGTRLTVV.

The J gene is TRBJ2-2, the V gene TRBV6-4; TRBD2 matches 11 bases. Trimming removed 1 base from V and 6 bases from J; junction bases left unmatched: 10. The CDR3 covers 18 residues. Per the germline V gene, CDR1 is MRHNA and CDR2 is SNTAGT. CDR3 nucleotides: TGTGCCAGCAGTGACTTTGTTTCGACTAGCGGGAAAGCCGGGGAGCTGTTTTTT. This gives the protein CASSDFVSTSGKAGELFF.

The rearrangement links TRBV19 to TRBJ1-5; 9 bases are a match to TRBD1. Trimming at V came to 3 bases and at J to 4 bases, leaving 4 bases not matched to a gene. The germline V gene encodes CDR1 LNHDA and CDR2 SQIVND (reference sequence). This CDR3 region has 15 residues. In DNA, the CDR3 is TGTGCCAGTAGTATCCAGGGGACAGGGAATCAGCCCCAGCATTTT. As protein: CASSIQGTGNQPQHF.

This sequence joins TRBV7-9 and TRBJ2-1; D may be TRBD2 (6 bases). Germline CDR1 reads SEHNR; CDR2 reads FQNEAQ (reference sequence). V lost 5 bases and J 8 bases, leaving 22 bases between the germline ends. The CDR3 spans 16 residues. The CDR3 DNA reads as TGTGCCAGCAGCGAGCCAGGGTGGAGGGAAGGGGATGAGCAGTTCTTC. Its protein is CASSEPGWREGDEQFF.

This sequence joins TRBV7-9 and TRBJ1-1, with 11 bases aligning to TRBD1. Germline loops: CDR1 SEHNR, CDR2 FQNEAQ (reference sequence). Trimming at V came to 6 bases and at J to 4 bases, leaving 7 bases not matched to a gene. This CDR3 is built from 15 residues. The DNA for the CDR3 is TGTGCCAGCAGGCGGTACGGACAGGGGGCCACTGAAGCTTTCTTT. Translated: CASRRYGQGATEAFF.

Here the CDR3 reads CASRDTSARTQYF. As DNA, the CDR3 is TGTGCCAGCAGGGACACTAGCGCCCGAACGCAGTATTTT. The V call is TRBV28, the J call TRBJ2-3; TRBD2 agrees at 7 bases. V shed 6 bases and J 9 bases; nucleotides not matched to a gene: 9. The V gene's germline CDR1 is MDHEN and CDR2 SYDVKM. The CDR3 has 13 amino acids.

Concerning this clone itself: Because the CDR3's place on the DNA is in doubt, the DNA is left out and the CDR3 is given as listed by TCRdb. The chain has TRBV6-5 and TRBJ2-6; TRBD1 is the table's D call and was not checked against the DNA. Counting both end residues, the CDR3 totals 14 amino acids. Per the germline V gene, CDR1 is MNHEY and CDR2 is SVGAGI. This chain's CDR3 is CASILASGANVLTF.

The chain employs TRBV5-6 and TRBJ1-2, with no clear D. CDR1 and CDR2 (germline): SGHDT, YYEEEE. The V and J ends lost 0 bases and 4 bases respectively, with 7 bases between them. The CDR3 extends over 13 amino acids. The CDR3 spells CASSLVAAYGYTF. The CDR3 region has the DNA TGTGCCAGCAGCTTGGTTGCGGCCTATGGCTACACCTTC. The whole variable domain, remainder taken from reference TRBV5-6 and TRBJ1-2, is DAGVTQSPTHLIKTRGQQVTLRCSPKSGHDTVSWYQQALGQGPQFIFQYYEEEERQRGNFPDRFSGHQFPNYSSELNVNALLLGDSALYLCASSLVAAYGYTFGSGTRLTVV.